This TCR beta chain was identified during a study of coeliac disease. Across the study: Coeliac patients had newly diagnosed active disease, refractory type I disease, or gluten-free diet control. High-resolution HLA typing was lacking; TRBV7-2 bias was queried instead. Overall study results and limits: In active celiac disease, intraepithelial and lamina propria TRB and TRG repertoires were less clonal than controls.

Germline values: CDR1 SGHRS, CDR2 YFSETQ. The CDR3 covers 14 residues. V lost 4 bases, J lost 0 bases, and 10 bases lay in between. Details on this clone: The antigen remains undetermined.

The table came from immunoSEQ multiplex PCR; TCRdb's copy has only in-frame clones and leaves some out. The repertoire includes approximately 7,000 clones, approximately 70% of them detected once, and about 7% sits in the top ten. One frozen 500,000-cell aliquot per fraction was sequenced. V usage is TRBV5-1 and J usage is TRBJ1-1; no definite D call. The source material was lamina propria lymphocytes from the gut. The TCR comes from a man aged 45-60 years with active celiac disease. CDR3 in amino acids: CASSRTDMNTEAFF. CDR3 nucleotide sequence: TGCGCCAGCAGCCGAACAGACATGAACACTGAAGCTTTCTTT.